The clone carrying this T cell receptor (beta chain) was counted between two and nine times. As yet, its antigen is unknown. CDR1 MNHEY and CDR2 SVGAGI come from the germline V gene. The CDR3 is 15 residues long. The germline V and J ends were trimmed by 6 bases and 3 bases, with 17 bases remaining between them. This entry belongs to a study of cytomegalovirus exposure and HLA in healthy donors. Study-wide findings and caveats: In a later analysis, TCR beta V- and J-gene trimming showed a link to a missense DCLRE1C variant. In an earlier analysis, in under 700 donors, most V segments appeared productive either ~90% or ~30% of the time. Researchers counted over 150 TCR beta chains as cytomegalovirus-associated.

Participants comprised healthy donors of bone marrow. This PCR relied on a set of 60 Vbeta primers and 13 Jbeta primers. Some clones are missing from TCRdb's copy, which holds only in-frame ones; the method was immunoSEQ multiplex PCR. Among 100,000 to 150,000 clones, roughly a sixth were seen once, and the ten largest hold approximately 2.9%. This clonotype was sampled from a female donor in good health and CMV-seropositive. The sample consisted of PBMCs. This chain uses TRBV6-5 with TRBJ1-1; the D is unclear. The CDR3 region is CASSQNLRHDTEAFF. As DNA, the CDR3 is TGTGCCAGCAGCCAAAACTTAAGACATGACACTGAAGCTTTCTTT.